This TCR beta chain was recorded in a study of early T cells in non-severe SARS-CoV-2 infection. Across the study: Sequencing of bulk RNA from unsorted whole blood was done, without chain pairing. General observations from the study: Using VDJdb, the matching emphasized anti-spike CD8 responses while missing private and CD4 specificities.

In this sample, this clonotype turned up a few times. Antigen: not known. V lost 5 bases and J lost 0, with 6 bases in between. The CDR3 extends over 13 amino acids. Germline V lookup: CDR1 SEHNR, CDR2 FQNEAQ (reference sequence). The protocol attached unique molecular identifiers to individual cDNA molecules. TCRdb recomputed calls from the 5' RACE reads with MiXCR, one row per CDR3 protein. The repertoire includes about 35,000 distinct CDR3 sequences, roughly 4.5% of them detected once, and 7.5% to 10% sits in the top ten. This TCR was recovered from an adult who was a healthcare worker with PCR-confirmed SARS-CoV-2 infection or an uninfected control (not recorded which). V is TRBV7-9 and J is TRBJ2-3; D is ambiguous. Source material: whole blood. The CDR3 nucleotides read TGTGCCAGCAGCGCCCAGAGCACAGATACGCAGTATTTT. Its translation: CASSAQSTDTQYF.